The clone carrying this T cell receptor (beta chain) was counted only a few times. The antigen is undetermined. The entry originates in a study of T cell repertoires in cytomegalovirus infection. Study at large: Recently identified HLA-C-restricted CMV epitopes were used, and well-studied HLA-B-restricted CMV epitopes were used as well. Public TCR beta signatures indicated both CMV infection and matching HLA type. Points from the study as a whole: People with CMV and the relevant HLA were identified by cumulative public TCR beta family frequency. There were HLA-C-restricted CMV-specific TCR beta clonotypes dominating the ex vivo response.

One entry per CDR3 protein, called by TCRdb with MiXCR from the reads. Of roughly 800,000 distinct CDR3 sequences in the sample, about 29% were seen once. CDR3 length: 15 amino acids. Germline V gene sequence: CDR1 MNHEY, CDR2 SMNVEV (reference sequence). Trimming removed 2 bases from V and 5 bases from J, with 15 bases in between. The gene calls are TRBV27 and TRBJ2-5, with D perhaps matching TRBD2 (5 bases). This receptor was obtained from a human donor in good health (CMV status not recorded). Some clones in this sample may be carry-over from other donors' samples. The input for sequencing was cultured CD8+ T cells from PBMCs, taken from culture after CMV antigen stimulation. CDR3 amino acids: CASSLLGTRGETQYF. The DNA of the CDR3 is TGTGCCAGCAGTTTACTGGGAACCCGCGGGGAGACCCAGTACTTC.